This T cell receptor (beta chain) was retrieved from a study of post-analysis software for immune sequencing data. Unique molecular identifiers were carried by the TCR beta cDNA libraries. TCRdb re-called the PCR reads with MiXCR, one entry per CDR3 protein. Of about 820,000 distinct CDR3 sequences listed, around 53% were seen once; the top ten hold roughly 4.4%. General observations from the study: There were roughly 5 TRBV segments more frequent in patients than controls, and TRBV5-6, TRBV5-1 and TRBV20-1 were among them.

In the case of this clonotype: The antigen is unknown.

Germline loops: CDR1 ENHRY, CDR2 SYGVKD. The CDR3 has 11 amino acids. Trimming took 5 bases from V and 5 from J, leaving 6 bases between them. The source of this sequence is a girl between 10 and 17 years old with multiple sclerosis. The sequenced sample consisted of blood. The chain joins TRBV10-3 to TRBJ1-1; tentative D call: TRBD1 (5 bases). The CDR3 DNA follows: TGTGCCATCAGTTCAGGGACTGAAGCTTTCTTT. Protein: CAISSGTEAFF.